The T cell receptor beta chain under discussion was sequenced for a study of Graves' ophthalmopathy and Graves' hyperthyroidism. The germline gives CDR1 DFQATT, CDR2 SNEGSKA (reference sequence). The CDR3 is 12 amino acids. This clonotype was counted many times. Amplification of the TCR beta CDR3 regions used RNA transcripts (as template). Following a first-round RT-PCR that used HTBI primers, a second-round multiplex PCR was carried out. From the multiplex PCR reads, TCRdb called clonotypes with MiXCR, one entry per CDR3 protein. The sample contains 200,000 to 250,000 distinct CDR3 sequences, 20% to 25% of which appear only once.

This receptor was identified in a woman in her forties or fifties with Graves' ophthalmopathy. Material for sequencing was peripheral blood. The chain links TRBV20-1 to TRBJ2-5, with D maybe TRBD1 (5 bases). CDR3 amino acids: CGKPGLGETQYF. CDR3 nucleotide sequence: TGCGGGAAACCAGGGTTAGGGGAGACCCAGTACTTC.